This entry lists 20 T cell receptor beta chains sequenced from one sample in a study of pediatric ulcerative colitis. Profiling relied on immunoSEQ multiplex PCR, and the TCRdb table lists in-frame clones only, not all of them. The data hold roughly 37,000 clones, with around 78% observed a single time. Input material: blood. These receptors came from a girl aged 5-17 years with moderate ulcerative colitis.

This clone was counted a few times. The chain couples TRBV19 to TRBJ1-5, with a tentative D call TRBD1 (5 bases). V was clipped by 5 bases and J by 0 bases, with 11 bases between them. Per germline, CDR1 LNHDA and CDR2 SQIVND (reference sequence). The CDR3 consists of 15 residues. The CDR3 here is CASSLGGDSNQPQHF. The CDR3 region has the DNA TGTGCCAGTAGTCTTGGAGGGGATAGCAATCAGCCCCAGCATTTT.

The J gene is TRBJ1-1, the V gene TRBV30; D call uncertain. The CDR3 contains 13 residues. From germline, CDR1 is GTSNPN and CDR2 SVGIG (reference sequence). V lost 2 bases and J lost 0, with 7 bases in between. The CDR3 sequence: CAWSFVMNTEAFF. The CDR3 bases are TGTGCCTGGAGTTTTGTCATGAACACTGAAGCTTTCTTT.

This chain joins TRBV30 and TRBJ1-1; TRBD1 matches 7 bases. V shed 3 bases, J shed 7 bases, and the junction held 17 bases outside the gene matches. Per the germline V gene, CDR1 is GTSNPN and CDR2 is SVGIG (reference sequence). CDR3 length: 16 residues. The CDR3 DNA reads as TGTGCCTGGAGGACCCCCCCAGGGGGGCCTTTTCATGAAGCTTTCTTT. The encoded protein is CAWRTPPGGPFHEAFF.

This chain links TRBV18 with TRBJ2-2; no firm D call. V gave up 3 bases and J gave up 3 bases, with 5 bases separating them. CDR1 KGHSH and CDR2 LQKENI come from the germline V gene. The CDR3 is made up of 13 amino acids. CDR3 sequence: CASSPFDTGELFF. The CDR3 DNA reads as TGTGCCAGCTCACCTTTCGACACCGGGGAGCTGTTTTTT.

V usage is TRBV21-1 and J usage is TRBJ1-1. TRBV21-1 corresponds to a pseudogene. The CDR3 consists of 15 residues. CDR3: CASSKVKISNTEAFF. CDR3 sequence (DNA): TGTGCCAGCAGCAAAGTTAAGATTTCGAACACTGAAGCTTTCTTT.

The chain carries TRBV18 and TRBJ1-1; possible D gene TRBD1, 5 bases. V was cut by 1 base and J by 4 bases, with 25 bases left in between. This CDR3 is built from 19 residues. Germline loops: CDR1 KGHSH, CDR2 LQKENI. Here the CDR3 reads CASSPRLRGRGEGFTEAFF. As DNA, the CDR3 is TGTGCCAGCTCACCACGTCTTCGTGGACGGGGAGAGGGGTTCACTGAAGCTTTCTTT.

The gene calls are TRBV13 and TRBJ1-5; D is ambiguous. CDR1 PRHDT and CDR2 FYEKMQ come from the germline V gene (reference sequence). The CDR3 runs to 15 residues. With 0 bases removed from V and 10 bases from J, the gap between germline ends came to 16 bases. Here the CDR3 reads CASSLGAHSSSPQHF. The CDR3 DNA is TGTGCCAGCAGCTTAGGTGCACACTCAAGCAGCCCCCAGCATTTT.

The CDR3 reads CASSLKRRQYSGNTIYF. The CDR3 DNA follows: TGTGCCAGCAGCTTAAAACGTCGGCAATACTCTGGAAACACCATATATTTT. The chain links TRBV13 to TRBJ1-3; D gene uncertain. With 2 bases removed from V and 0 bases from J, the gap between germline ends came to 14 bases. The germline V gene has CDR1 PRHDT and CDR2 FYEKMQ (reference sequence). This CDR3 region has 17 residues. Using reference TRBV13 and TRBJ1-3 for the parts outside the CDR3, the full variable domain is AAGVIQSPRHLIKEKRETATLKCYPIPRHDTVYWYQQGPGQDPQFLISFYEKMQSDKGSIPDRFSAQQFSDYHSELNMSSLELGDSALYFCASSLKRRQYSGNTIYFGEGSWLTVV.

The chain is built from TRBV5-1 and TRBJ2-3, with D unresolved. CDR1 and CDR2 (germline): SGHRS, YFSETQ. Trimming took 4 bases from V and 0 from J, leaving 9 bases between them. This CDR3 has 14 residues. The CDR3 nucleotides are TGCGCCAGCAGCCCGGCTTATAGCACAGATACGCAGTATTTT. The encoded protein is CASSPAYSTDTQYF.

This sequence joins TRBV5-1 and TRBJ2-7; a possible D gene is TRBD2 (6 bases). The length of the CDR3 is 15 residues. Germline V gene sequence: CDR1 SGHRS, CDR2 YFSETQ. The germline V and J ends were trimmed by 4 bases and 6 bases, with 20 bases remaining between them. The DNA for the CDR3 is TGCGCCAGCAGCGCTGGGGGGATCCGCGCCGGCGAGCAGTACTTC. Amino acids: CASSAGGIRAGEQYF.

This clone came up a few times. The genes are TRBV14 and TRBJ2-7; D is undetermined. Trimming stripped 2 bases from V and 3 bases from J, with 5 bases between. The CDR3 contains 12 residues. The germline gives CDR1 SGHDN, CDR2 FVKESK. The CDR3 is CASSQMGYEQYF. The CDR3, as DNA: TGTGCCAGCAGCCAAATGGGCTACGAGCAGTACTTC. Together with reference TRBV14 and TRBJ2-7, the CDR3 gives the full variable domain: EAGVTQFPSHSVIEKGQTVTLRCDPISGHDNLYWYRRVMGKEIKFLLHFVKESKQDESGMPNNRFLAERTGGTYSTLKVQPAELEDSGVYFCASSQMGYEQYFGPGTRLTVT.

The chain links TRBV7-2 to TRBJ2-2, with D tentatively TRBD2 (6 bases). V shed 5 bases and J shed 2 bases, with 18 bases lying between them. The CDR3 has 17 amino acids. Germline V gene lookup returns CDR1 SGHTA and CDR2 FQGNSA. This CDR3 reads CASSRGGALLNTGELFF. CDR3 DNA sequence: TGTGCCAGCAGCCGCGGAGGGGCCCTACTAAACACCGGGGAGCTGTTTTTT.

For this clone: Other DNA sequences within the sample encode an identical CDR3. The chain links TRBV27 to TRBJ2-7, with a tentative D call TRBD2 (6 bases). V shed 0 bases and J shed 2 bases, with 8 bases lying between them. The germline CDR1 and CDR2 sequences are MNHEY and SMNVEV (reference sequence). The CDR3 sequence is 14 residues long. CDR3 sequence: CASSLSRGPYEQYF. The CDR3 DNA reads TGTGCCAGCAGTTTATCGCGGGGACCCTACGAGCAGTACTTC.

The chain is built from TRBV29-1 and TRBJ2-1; D is tentatively TRBD1 or TRBD2 (5 bases each). Looked up from germline, CDR1 is SQVTM and CDR2 is ANQGSEA. V lost 6 bases and J lost 0, with 9 bases in between. CDR3 length equals 13 residues. CDR3 residues: CSVPGSSYNEQFF. The CDR3, as DNA: TGCAGCGTGCCAGGGAGCTCCTACAATGAGCAGTTCTTC.

This chain links TRBV6-1 with TRBJ2-7; D not certain. This CDR3 has 13 amino acids. Germline values: CDR1 MNHNS, CDR2 SASEGT. Trimming shortened V by 1 base and J by 5 bases, and 9 bases separated the two germline ends. CDR3 nucleotide sequence: TGTGCCAGCAGTGAAGACGTCACCGACGAGCAGTACTTC. Amino acids: CASSEDVTDEQYF.

The chain joins TRBV6-5 to TRBJ1-1; possibly TRBD1 for D (5 bases). V was shortened by 10 bases and J by 6 bases, with 15 bases between the two germline ends. This CDR3 region has 12 residues. Germline CDR1 and CDR2: MNHEY and SVGAGI. CDR3 amino acids: CATRRGFAEAFF. DNA of the CDR3: TGTGCCACCCGGCGGGGCTTCGCTGAAGCTTTCTTT.

The chain recombines TRBV19 with TRBJ2-7; TRBD1 matches at 7 bases. CDR1 LNHDA and CDR2 SQIVND come from the germline V gene (reference sequence). The CDR3 extends over 14 amino acids. The trim removed 3 bases at V and 3 bases at J, leaving 5 bases unmatched. CDR3: CASSIPGQLYEQYF. In DNA form, the CDR3 reads TGTGCCAGTAGTATTCCGGGACAGCTCTACGAGCAGTACTTC.

The V gene is TRBV6-5, the J gene TRBJ2-3, with D hard to call. With 2 bases removed from V and 4 bases from J, the gap between germline ends came to 10 bases. Germline CDR1 is MNHEY and CDR2 is SVGAGI. The CDR3 has 14 residues. In DNA form, the CDR3 reads TGTGCCAGCAGTTACCGTTCTCGGGCAGATACGCAGTATTTT. It translates to CASSYRSRADTQYF.

This clone was counted once. The chain employs TRBV30 and TRBJ1-1; a possible D gene is TRBD1 (5 bases). Germline CDR1 GTSNPN, CDR2 SVGIG (reference sequence). Trimming left V 2 bases short and J 2 bases short, with 9 bases between. The length of the CDR3 is 13 residues. This chain's CDR3 is CAWSLGANTEAFF. The DNA of the CDR3 is TGTGCCTGGAGTTTAGGGGCCAACACTGAAGCTTTCTTT.

This chain joins TRBV15 and TRBJ1-3; TRBD1 might be the D (6 bases). Germline values: CDR1 LNHNV, CDR2 YYDKDF (reference sequence). V was pared by 2 bases and J by 4 bases, with 12 bases between. This CDR3 spans 15 amino acids. CDR3 coding DNA: TGTGCCACCAGCAGATTCAGGACAGTCGGAAACACCATATATTTT. Residues: CATSRFRTVGNTIYF.